Shown below are 21 T cell receptor beta chains from a single sample sequenced in a study of blood T cells in healthy people across ages. Then a second PCR, running roughly 7 to 11 cycles, was carried out with a sample-barcoded 5' primer and a J-beta primer mix. One entry per CDR3 protein results from TCRdb running MiXCR on the 5' RACE reads. This sample has 1.5 million or so distinct CDR3 sequences; approximately 42% occur once, and the top ten carry approximately 4%. The sample was blood. These receptors all stem from a woman under 30 in good health.

This chain uses TRBV20-1 with TRBJ2-5; 10 positions match TRBD2. After removal of 1 base from V and 3 bases from J, the junction contained 5 bases not matched to a gene. The CDR3 runs 15 residues. Germline V gene sequence: CDR1 DFQATT, CDR2 SNEGSKA (reference sequence). This CDR3 is CSARGQRGGKETQYF. Written as DNA, the CDR3 is TGCAGTGCTAGAGGGCAGCGGGGGGGCAAAGAGACCCAGTACTTC.

This clonotype has only a few counts. The chain uses TRBV24-1 and TRBJ2-5, with D uncertain. This CDR3 is built from 13 residues. V lost 9 bases and J lost 5, with 15 bases in between. Germline CDR1 reads KGHDR; CDR2 reads SFDVKD. CDR3 region: CATGNAAGETQYF. The CDR3 nucleotides are TGTGCCACCGGAAACGCTGCAGGCGAGACCCAGTACTTC.

This clonotype was seen only once. The J gene is TRBJ1-2, the V gene TRBV28, with TRBD1 identical over 7 bases. Germline lookup yields CDR1 MDHEN and CDR2 SYDVKM. The trim removed 10 bases at V and 6 bases at J, leaving 14 bases unmatched. The CDR3 covers 14 residues. For the CDR3, the DNA is TGTGCCACCACCCTCCCGGGACAGAGGGATGGCTACACCTTC. This gives the protein CATTLPGQRDGYTF.

This clonotype has only one observation. The chain is built from TRBV18 and TRBJ2-1; the D gene is possibly TRBD1 (6 bases). The CDR3 has 14 amino acids. In germline, CDR1 is KGHSH, CDR2 LQKENI. Deletions cut 5 bases from V and 6 bases from J, with 14 bases between. This chain's CDR3 is CASSTGFRFNEQFF. The CDR3 nucleotides read TGTGCCAGCTCAACAGGGTTTCGGTTCAATGAGCAGTTCTTC.

The rearrangement links TRBV7-2 to TRBJ2-2; perhaps TRBD2 as D (5 bases). This CDR3 comprises 16 residues. V was trimmed by 5 bases and J by 4 bases, leaving 17 bases between them. CDR1 and CDR2 (germline): SGHTA, FQGNSA. The CDR3 region is CASSTGRRRSTGELFF. The CDR3 region has the DNA TGTGCCAGCAGCACTGGGAGACGTCGGAGCACCGGGGAGCTGTTTTTT.

This clonotype was observed a few times. The chain is built from TRBV7-2 and TRBJ2-3; TRBD2 matches at 8 bases. V trimming: 2 bases; J trimming: 2 bases; junction bases outside the gene matches: 3. The germline CDR1 and CDR2 sequences are SGHTA and FQGNSA. The CDR3 covers 15 residues. The CDR3 spells CASSLQGLATDTQYF. The CDR3 region has the DNA TGTGCCAGCAGCTTACAAGGACTAGCCACAGATACGCAGTATTTT.

This clonotype was observed a handful of times. The genes are TRBV7-3 and TRBJ1-1, with D perhaps TRBD1 (5 bases). The CDR3 is 14 amino acids. The germline V gene encodes CDR1 SGHTA and CDR2 FQGTGA. Trimming took off 2 bases at V and 7 bases at J, with 14 bases between the two ends. For the CDR3, the DNA is TGTGCCAGCAGCTTATCTGGGGGTACGGGTGAAGCTTTCTTT. This translates into CASSLSGGTGEAFF.

The chain couples TRBV20-1 to TRBJ1-5; 11 nucleotides match TRBD1. Unmatched junction bases numbered 11, after V lost 7 bases and J lost 6 bases. This CDR3 region has 15 residues. Germline CDR1 is DFQATT and CDR2 is SNEGSKA (reference sequence). DNA of the CDR3: TGCAGTGGGACGAGGACAGGGGGCTCGAGTCAGCCCCAGCATTTT. Translated, it gives CSGTRTGGSSQPQHF.

This clonotype was found many times. This chain uses TRBV29-1 with TRBJ2-7; the D is unclear. Trimming pared 4 bases from V and 2 bases from J, leaving 6 bases between. Germline values: CDR1 SQVTM, CDR2 ANQGSEA. The CDR3 has 11 amino acids. CDR3 residues: CSVAKTYEQYF. DNA of the CDR3: TGCAGCGTTGCCAAAACCTACGAGCAGTACTTC.

This clonotype occurred a few times. This chain's CDR3 is CASSLDPGLAEQETQYF. CDR3 nucleotide sequence: TGTGCCAGCAGCTTAGACCCGGGACTAGCGGAACAAGAGACCCAGTACTTC. The chain links TRBV7-8 to TRBJ2-5; 11 nucleotides align to TRBD2. Germline V gives CDR1 SGHVS, CDR2 FQNEAQ. This CDR3 is 17 amino acids long. The V segment lost 1 base and the J segment 2 bases; nucleotides outside the gene matches: 6.

The chain is built from TRBV6-2 or TRBV6-3 and TRBJ2-7; D may be TRBD2 (5 bases). Trimming took 7 bases from V and 7 from J, leaving 17 bases between them. The CDR3 runs to 13 residues. Germline-derived CDR1 and CDR2 are MNHEY and SVGEGT. CDR3: CASTAGLYNEQYF. CDR3 nucleotides: TGTGCCAGCACTGCGGGCCTCTACAATGAGCAGTACTTC.

V gene TRBV6-1 combines with J gene TRBJ1-4; maybe TRBD1 (6 bases). CDR3 length equals 13 residues. In germline, CDR1 is MNHNS, CDR2 SASEGT. Trimming took off 0 bases at V and 10 bases at J, with 9 bases between the two ends. This chain's CDR3 is CASSEAQGGKLFF. The CDR3 DNA is TGTGCCAGCAGTGAAGCACAGGGTGGAAAACTGTTTTTT.

This clonotype was detected only a few times. V gene TRBV7-2 combines with J gene TRBJ1-5, with D possibly being TRBD1 (5 bases). The CDR3 is made up of 15 amino acids. Trimming left V 1 base short and J 4 bases short, with 11 bases between. CDR1 and CDR2 from the germline V gene are SGHTA and FQGNSA. The CDR3 bases are TGTGCCAGCAGCTTAGGGGGACGGTTGAATCAGCCCCAGCATTTT. This codes for CASSLGGRLNQPQHF.

The chain recombines TRBV7-2 with TRBJ1-5; TRBD1 agrees at 7 bases. The CDR3 is 15 amino acids. In germline, CDR1 is SGHTA, CDR2 FQGNSA. Germline trimming cut 5 bases from V and 6 bases from J; bases unmatched to any gene: 10. The CDR3 region is CASSTRTGFGQPQHF. CDR3 nucleotides: TGTGCCAGCAGCACTAGGACAGGATTCGGTCAGCCCCAGCATTTT.

This clonotype was detected many times. The CDR3, as DNA: TGTGCCAGCAGTGAAAGGGACGGTACCTACGAGCAGTACTTC. The encoded protein is CASSERDGTYEQYF. This chain joins TRBV25-1 and TRBJ2-7; either TRBD1 or TRBD2 may fit D (5 bases each). From germline, CDR1 is MGHDK and CDR2 SYGVNS. The CDR3 contains 14 residues. V gave up 2 bases and J gave up 2 bases, with 10 bases separating them.

The V call is TRBV12-3 or TRBV12-4, the J call TRBJ1-1; TRBD1 agrees at 7 bases. Trimming cost V 7 bases and J 5 bases; bases outside gene matches: 13. This CDR3 spans 15 amino acids. This chain's CDR3 is CASIPTGQRLTEAFF. The CDR3 DNA reads TGTGCCAGCATCCCTACGGGACAGAGGCTTACTGAAGCTTTCTTT.

This chain's CDR3 is CAWKGGLHSNQPQHF. CDR3 nucleotide sequence: TGTGCCTGGAAGGGGGGGCTTCATAGCAATCAGCCCCAGCATTTT. The J gene is TRBJ1-5, the V gene TRBV30; D might be TRBD1 (6 bases). The CDR3 extends over 15 amino acids. V dropped 4 bases and J dropped 0 bases, with 13 bases sitting between them. CDR1 and CDR2 from the germline V gene are GTSNPN and SVGIG (reference sequence).

With respect to this clonotype: No conserved phenylalanine or tryptophan is present at the end of the CDR3, so a read error is the likely explanation. Because the CDR3's place on the DNA is in doubt, the DNA is left out and the CDR3 is given as listed by TCRdb. V usage is TRBV21-1 and J usage is TRBJ1-2; the table's D call of TRBD1 was not tested on the DNA. TRBV21-1 is noted as a pseudogene. The CDR3 length equals 18 residues, ends included. CDR3 amino acids: CASSKGGQGEGYDYGYTL.

This rearrangement joins TRBV20-1 to TRBJ2-1; D unclear. Germline V lookup: CDR1 DFQATT, CDR2 SNEGSKA (reference sequence). The length of the CDR3 is 13 residues. The CDR3 is CRVAAPRSNEQFF. In DNA form, the CDR3 reads TGCAGGGTCGCAGCCCCGAGATCCAATGAGCAGTTCTTC.

This chain connects TRBV7-8 to TRBJ2-5; 13 bases fit TRBD2. The germline CDR1 and CDR2 sequences are SGHVS and FQNEAQ. The CDR3 covers 16 residues. The V segment lost 2 bases and the J segment 11 bases; nucleotides outside the gene matches: 11. The CDR3, as DNA: TGTGCCAGCAGCTTAAGGACTAGCGGGAGTCTGGATGAGCAGTACTTC. Protein sequence: CASSLRTSGSLDEQYF.

In regard to this clonotype: A clone one base away is much larger, so this may be a read error. This chain joins TRBV29-1 and TRBJ2-7, with D perhaps matching TRBD2 (6 bases). This CDR3 has 13 amino acids. Germline CDR1 reads SQVTM; CDR2 reads ANQGSEA. In nucleotides, the CDR3 is TGCAGCGAGAGGCGGGGTCCCTCCTACGGGCAGTACTTC. Translating it yields CSERRGPSYGQYF.